What follows are 15 T cell receptor beta chains derived from one specimen sequenced in a study of CD8 T cells in Susac syndrome. Random hexamers were used to reverse transcribe an amount of roughly 0.5 to 1 ug RNA. TCRdb re-analysed the immunoSEQ multiplex PCR reads in MiXCR, keeping a single row per CDR3 protein. The profile shows 250,000 to 300,000 distinct CDR3 sequences, about 85% of them singletons. The material sequenced was CD8+ T cells from PBMCs. The source of these receptors is a human donor with multiple sclerosis.

This chain links TRBV4-1 with TRBJ2-1; D tentatively fits TRBD1 or TRBD2 (5 bases each). The germline V and J ends were trimmed by 1 base and 12 bases, with 13 bases remaining between them. The length of the CDR3 is 13 residues. Germline CDR1 is MGHRA and CDR2 is YSYEKL. For the CDR3, the DNA is TGCGCCAGCAGCCAAGGTTGGGGGATTGGGCAGTTCTTC. Its protein is CASSQGWGIGQFF.

The CDR3 sequence: CASSQFSYTPPPNTEAFF. CDR3 bases: TGCGCCAGCAGTCAATTTTCATACACACCCCCCCCGAACACTGAAGCTTTCTTT. The chain has TRBV23-1 and TRBJ1-1; the D is unclear. Being an ORF, TRBV23-1 has a function that is uncertain. V was clipped by 1 base and J by 1 base, with 19 bases between them. CDR3 size: 18 residues.

This rearrangement joins TRBV20-1 to TRBJ2-1; D possibly matches TRBD1 or TRBD2 (6 bases each). With 3 bases removed from V and 5 bases from J, the gap between germline ends came to 20 bases. CDR3 size: 16 residues. Germline CDR1 and CDR2: DFQATT and SNEGSKA (reference sequence). CDR3 region: CSASPRRDIWDNEQFF. The CDR3 nucleotides read TGCAGTGCTAGCCCCAGGCGGGACATATGGGACAATGAGCAGTTCTTC.

The table lists this clonotype with a few counts. V is TRBV2 and J is TRBJ1-1; D is unclear. CDR3 size: 13 residues. CDR1 is SNHLY, CDR2 FYNNEI, per germline. Trimming cost V 3 bases and J 0 bases, with 5 bases left between them. The CDR3 is CASSDRLNTEAFF. In DNA, the CDR3 is TGTGCCAGCAGTGACAGACTGAACACTGAAGCTTTCTTT.

This clonotype was observed once. The chain uses TRBV19 and TRBJ1-1, with 7 positions matching TRBD1. Losses at the gene ends were 7 bases for V and 5 bases for J; bases not matched to a gene: 10. The CDR3 spans 14 residues. Per germline, CDR1 LNHDA and CDR2 SQIVND (reference sequence). The DNA of the CDR3 is TGTGCCAGTAAGGCACGGGCAGGGGGGACTGAAGCTTTCTTT. Its protein product is CASKARAGGTEAFF.

This chain connects TRBV28 to TRBJ1-3; 9 bases agree with TRBD1. Germline CDR1 and CDR2: MDHEN and SYDVKM. There are 19 residues in the CDR3. The trim removed 8 bases at V and 4 bases at J, leaving 21 bases unmatched. The CDR3 loop reads CASSPHRAGTGPFGNTIYF. In nucleotides, the CDR3 is TGTGCCAGCTCTCCGCATAGGGCCGGGACAGGGCCTTTCGGAAACACCATATATTTT.

The gene calls are TRBV27 and TRBJ2-3; D might be TRBD2 (6 bases). V was trimmed by 8 bases and J by 3 bases, leaving 21 bases between them. The germline CDR1 and CDR2 sequences are MNHEY and SMNVEV (reference sequence). There are 16 residues in the CDR3. CDR3 region: CASGLSRWEETDTQYF. The CDR3 DNA reads TGTGCCAGCGGATTATCCCGTTGGGAGGAGACAGATACGCAGTATTTT.

The chain joins TRBV27 to TRBJ1-5; D ambiguous. Germline CDR1 reads MNHEY; CDR2 reads SMNVEV (reference sequence). V lost 8 bases to trimming and J lost 0 bases, with 5 bases between them. The CDR3 contains 12 residues. CDR3 in DNA: TGTGCCAGCGGTTATAGCAATCAGCCCCAGCATTTT. This gives the protein CASGYSNQPQHF.

V is TRBV27 and J is TRBJ2-5, with D tentatively TRBD1 (5 bases). The germline gives CDR1 MNHEY, CDR2 SMNVEV (reference sequence). There are 14 residues in the CDR3. V gave up 2 bases and J gave up 3 bases, with 10 bases separating them. This CDR3 reads CASSLRSGKETQYF. CDR3 DNA sequence: TGTGCCAGCAGTTTACGATCAGGGAAAGAGACCCAGTACTTC.

The V and J genes are TRBV4-1 and TRBJ2-7; D perhaps matches TRBD2 (6 bases). This CDR3 region has 14 residues. V was shortened by 0 bases and J by 3 bases, with 9 bases between the two germline ends. From germline, CDR1 is MGHRA and CDR2 YSYEKL. The CDR3 protein is CASSQERRGYEQYF. In DNA form, the CDR3 reads TGCGCCAGCAGCCAAGAGAGGAGGGGCTACGAGCAGTACTTC.

The genes are TRBV30 and TRBJ1-5, with a weak D call TRBD1 (5 bases). The V gene's germline CDR1 is GTSNPN and CDR2 SVGIG (reference sequence). Between the trimmed V and J ends, which lost 3 bases and 6 bases, there was a span of 12 bases. There are 13 residues in the CDR3. Written as DNA, the CDR3 is TGTGCCTGGAGCGGGGGTTCGAGTCAGCCCCAGCATTTT. Its protein product is CAWSGGSSQPQHF. Based on the CDR3 plus reference TRBV30 and TRBJ1-5, the full variable domain is SQTIHQWPATLVQPVGSPLSLECTVEGTSNPNLYWYRQAAGRGLQLLFYSVGIGQISSEVPQNLSASRPQDRQFILSSKKLLLSDSGFYLCAWSGGSSQPQHFGDGTRLSIL.

This chain connects TRBV7-2 to TRBJ2-2, with 8 bases lining up with TRBD2. The length of the CDR3 is 14 residues. Looked up from germline, CDR1 is SGHTA and CDR2 is FQGNSA. With V trimmed by 7 bases and J by 3 bases, 4 bases remained unmatched. The DNA for the CDR3 is TGTGCCAGCAAAGCGGGAGCATACACCGGGGAGCTGTTTTTT. This encodes CASKAGAYTGELFF.

V gene TRBV20-1 combines with J gene TRBJ2-1, with D possibly TRBD2 on 5 matching bases. This CDR3 has 15 residues. V was clipped by 0 bases and J by 0 bases, with 9 bases between them. Germline V gives CDR1 DFQATT, CDR2 SNEGSKA (reference sequence). The CDR3 DNA is TGCAGTGCTAGAGATCCGGGGAGCTCCTACAATGAGCAGTTCTTC. Amino acids: CSARDPGSSYNEQFF.

The V and J genes are TRBV6-1 and TRBJ1-5; D might be TRBD1 (5 bases). The length of the CDR3 is 12 residues. V lost 10 bases to trimming and J lost 4 bases, with 11 bases between them. Germline CDR1 reads MNHNS; CDR2 reads SASEGT. The CDR3 nucleotides are TGTGCCATCTGGGACGGGAATCAGCCCCAGCATTTT. Protein: CAIWDGNQPQHF.

This clonotype was seen only once. The chain joins TRBV30 to TRBJ2-7; D unresolved. In germline, CDR1 is GTSNPN, CDR2 SVGIG (reference sequence). The V gene lost 5 bases and the J gene lost 3 bases, with 8 bases spanning the gap. This CDR3 spans 11 amino acids. Here the CDR3 DNA reads TGTGCCTGGCTCGCGGACTACGAGCAGTACTTC. Translated, it gives CAWLADYEQYF.